The 12 T cell receptor beta chains below come from one sample, sequenced in a study of T-cell memory formation after mild COVID-19. TCRdb reanalysed the 5' RACE reads using MiXCR and keeps one entry per CDR3 protein. The table has approximately 390,000 distinct CDR3 sequences, around a sixth seen once; the top ten hold about 22%. Sample: PBMCs or a T cell subset sorted from them (not recorded which). The receptors come from a young man who had mild COVID-19 (a few samples of this study predate the infection). Cell type and time point are not known.

In its sample, this clonotype was seen a few times. The chain has TRBV4-3 and TRBJ1-1, with no clear D. Between the trimmed V and J ends, which lost 0 bases and 11 bases, there was a span of 13 bases. Germline V gene lookup returns CDR1 LGHNA and CDR2 YSLEER. This CDR3 is 13 amino acids long. CDR3 protein: CASSQDFGVWAFF. DNA of the CDR3: TGCGCCAGCAGCCAAGATTTCGGGGTCTGGGCTTTCTTT.

This clonotype appeared a few times. This chain connects TRBV5-1 to TRBJ2-3; unclear D gene. V gave up 0 bases and J gave up 0 bases, with 11 bases separating them. The germline V gene has CDR1 SGHRS and CDR2 YFSETQ. CDR3 length: 16 amino acids. Written as DNA, the CDR3 is TGCGCCAGCAGCTTGGCCGGGTCGGTTAGCACAGATACGCAGTATTTT. Translating gives CASSLAGSVSTDTQYF.

This clonotype was seen at least ten times. The chain recombines TRBV5-5 with TRBJ1-2; the D gene is possibly TRBD1 (6 bases). V dropped 4 bases and J dropped 2 bases, with 18 bases sitting between them. The CDR3 runs to 16 residues. The germline V gene has CDR1 SGHKS and CDR2 YYEKEE (reference sequence). The CDR3 bases are TGTGCCAGCAGCCTCCCGGGGGCAGGAGGGAACTATGGCTACACCTTC. This encodes CASSLPGAGGNYGYTF.

This clonotype was seen more than once but under ten times. For the CDR3, the DNA is TGTGCCAGCAGCTTAGGATTGCGGGGACAAGAGACCCAGTACTTC. Its translation: CASSLGLRGQETQYF. V gene TRBV11-2 combines with J gene TRBJ2-5, with D possibly matching TRBD2 (6 bases). Germline V gives CDR1 SGHAT, CDR2 FQNNGV. V dropped 1 base and J dropped 2 bases, with 11 bases sitting between them. This CDR3 spans 15 amino acids. Combining the CDR3 with reference TRBV11-2 and TRBJ2-5 gives the whole variable domain EAGVAQSPRYKIIEKRQSVAFWCNPISGHATLYWYQQILGQGPKLLIQFQNNGVVDDSQLPKDRFSAERLKGVDSTLKIQPAKLEDSAVYLCASSLGLRGQETQYFGPGTRLLVL.

This clonotype has only a few counts. The gene calls are TRBV28 and TRBJ1-1; D possibly corresponds to TRBD1 (5 bases). Per germline, CDR1 MDHEN and CDR2 SYDVKM. The CDR3 is made up of 12 amino acids. The V end was cut by 10 bases, the J end by 1 base, with 10 bases between. The DNA of the CDR3 is TGTGCCATAAGGGGACCGAACACTGAAGCTTTCTTT. Translating gives CAIRGPNTEAFF.

V is TRBV27 and J is TRBJ2-2, with D uncertain. Germline V CDR1 and CDR2: MNHEY, SMNVEV (reference sequence). With 1 base removed from V and 7 bases from J, the gap between germline ends came to 4 bases. The CDR3 spans 12 residues. CDR3 region: CASSLWIGELFF. The CDR3 coding sequence is TGTGCCAGCAGTTTATGGATCGGGGAGCTGTTTTTT.

V usage is TRBV5-1 and J usage is TRBJ2-7, with D possibly TRBD2 on 5 matching bases. The V and J ends lost 0 bases and 4 bases respectively, with 11 bases between them. The CDR3 totals 14 residues. Per the germline V gene, CDR1 is SGHRS and CDR2 is YFSETQ. The CDR3 DNA follows: TGCGCCAGCAGCTTGGCCGGGGAAAGGTACGAGCAGTACTTC. Amino acid sequence: CASSLAGERYEQYF.

The chain is built from TRBV6-6 and TRBJ2-2; D unclear. Germline CDR1 MNHNY, CDR2 SVGAGI (reference sequence). The CDR3 has 14 residues. Trimming pared 2 bases from V and 1 base from J, leaving 5 bases between. CDR3 region: CASSYARNTGELFF. The CDR3 DNA is TGTGCCAGCAGTTACGCCAGGAACACCGGGGAGCTGTTTTTT.

The chain links TRBV5-1 to TRBJ2-3; TRBD2 aligns across 9 bases. Looked up from germline, CDR1 is SGHRS and CDR2 is YFSETQ. J was trimmed by 4 bases and V by 3 bases; bases with no gene match: 12. The length of the CDR3 is 17 residues. This chain's CDR3 is CASSYPRLAGVADTQYF. In DNA, the CDR3 is TGCGCCAGCAGCTACCCCCGGTTAGCGGGGGTGGCAGATACGCAGTATTTT.

The J gene is TRBJ2-1, the V gene TRBV10-3; 8 bases match TRBD2. V shed 3 bases, J shed 2 bases, and the junction held 6 bases outside the gene matches. The CDR3 runs to 16 residues. Germline assignment: CDR1 ENHRY and CDR2 SYGVKD. The CDR3 region has the DNA TGTGCCATCAGTGACCTCGGGGGGGCTGCCTACAATGAGCAGTTCTTC. Amino acid sequence: CAISDLGGAAYNEQFF.

The V and J genes are TRBV20-1 and TRBJ1-4; D possibly corresponds to TRBD1 (5 bases). Germline CDR1 and CDR2: DFQATT and SNEGSKA (reference sequence). V dropped 6 bases and J dropped 8 bases, with 19 bases sitting between them. The CDR3 runs to 14 residues. CDR3 coding DNA: TGCAGTGCCAGGGACCCCAATGGCTTAGAAAAACTGTTTTTT. Protein: CSARDPNGLEKLFF.

This clonotype was recorded a few times. This chain connects TRBV28 to TRBJ2-5; TRBD1 aligns across 8 bases. The CDR3 has 17 amino acids. Germline assignment: CDR1 MDHEN and CDR2 SYDVKM. The trim removed 3 bases at V and 5 bases at J, leaving 14 bases unmatched. CDR3 loop: CASSFPGQGRSEETQYF. CDR3 DNA sequence: TGTGCCAGCAGTTTCCCAGGACAGGGCCGGTCTGAGGAGACCCAGTACTTC.